The 26 T cell receptor beta chains below were found in one sample sequenced in a study of blood T cells in healthy people across ages. Together with a sample-barcoded 5' primer, a J-beta primer mix was included in a second PCR lasting roughly 6 to 12 cycles. TCRdb analysed the 5' RACE reads with MiXCR anew, one entry per CDR3 protein. The sample shows fewer than 600,000 distinct CDR3 sequences, around 27% of them seen only once. This sample was shared with a second study, whose subject was T cells of mothers and their children.

Sequencing was carried out using blood. The receptors derive from a boy aged 2 to 9 in good health.

This clonotype was recorded a few times. The chain has TRBV29-1 and TRBJ2-5, with 8 bases aligning to TRBD1. The V and J ends lost 7 bases and 2 bases, in that order; junction bases with no gene match: 12. CDR1 and CDR2 (germline): SQVTM, ANQGSEA. CDR3 length: 15 amino acids. The CDR3 sequence: CSAGRAGTGQETQYF. The DNA for the CDR3 is TGCAGCGCCGGAAGGGCAGGGACAGGACAAGAGACCCAGTACTTC.

J is TRBJ1-6 and V is TRBV5-1, with 10 bases that match TRBD1. V was clipped by 4 bases and J by 10 bases; unmatched bases: 8. In germline, CDR1 is SGHRS, CDR2 YFSETQ. The CDR3 is 15 amino acids. The CDR3: CASSISPGQGSPLHF. The CDR3 nucleotides read TGCGCCAGCAGCATTTCTCCGGGACAGGGGTCACCCCTCCACTTT.

About this clonotype itself: An end of the junction differs from the germline gene, which may be a read error. The genes are TRBV25-1 and TRBJ2-5, with no clear D. Germline loops: CDR1 MGHDK, CDR2 SYGVNS. The CDR3 runs 12 residues. CDR3 protein: CASSEYQETQYF. DNA of the CDR3: TGTGCCAGCAGTGAATACCAGGAGACCCAGTACTTC.

This clonotype occurred a few times. The chain combines TRBV20-1 with TRBJ2-5; 11 bases are shared with TRBD2. Gene TRBJ2-7 matches the end of the DNA better, so the J call may be wrong. This CDR3 is built from 16 residues. Germline loops: CDR1 DFQATT, CDR2 SNEGSKA (reference sequence). Written as DNA, the CDR3 is TGCAGTGCTAGAAAACCCGGGACTAGCGGTACCTACGAGCAGTACTTC. Encoded protein: CSARKPGTSGTYEQYF.

The table lists this clonotype with a few counts. The chain uses TRBV20-1 and TRBJ2-5, with D perhaps matching TRBD1 or TRBD2 (5 bases each). The J call is in doubt because the DNA end fits TRBJ2-7 better. This CDR3 is 13 amino acids long. From germline, CDR1 is DFQATT and CDR2 SNEGSKA (reference sequence). For the CDR3, the DNA is TGCAGTGCTGGGGACCAAAAGGCCTACGAGCAGTACTTC. The encoded protein is CSAGDQKAYEQYF.

There are a few counts of this clonotype. The chain is built from TRBV7-2 and TRBJ1-2, with D unresolved. The CDR3 length is 15 residues. Trimming stripped 5 bases from V and 7 bases from J, with 20 bases between. CDR1 SGHTA and CDR2 FQGNSA come from the germline V gene. This CDR3 is CASSLQADGPTGYTF. The CDR3 DNA sequence: TGTGCCAGCAGCCTTCAGGCCGATGGCCCGACTGGCTACACCTTC. The whole variable domain, filled in from reference TRBV7-2 and TRBJ1-2, reads GAGVSQSPSNKVTEKGKDVELRCDPISGHTALYWYRQSLGQGLEFLIYFQGNSAPDKSGLPSDRFSAERTGGSVSTLTIQRTQQEDSAVYLCASSLQADGPTGYTFGSGTRLTVV.

The chain's CDR3 is CASSSPPGTGADTGELFF. CDR3 bases: TGTGCCAGCAGCTCGCCTCCCGGGACAGGTGCGGACACCGGGGAGCTGTTTTTT. The V and J genes are TRBV7-2 and TRBJ2-2, with TRBD1 matching 8 bases. From germline, CDR1 is SGHTA and CDR2 FQGNSA. The trim removed 4 bases at V and 3 bases at J, leaving 13 bases unmatched. The CDR3 spans 18 residues. The full variable domain, completed using reference TRBV7-2 and TRBJ2-2, is GAGVSQSPSNKVTEKGKDVELRCDPISGHTALYWYRQSLGQGLEFLIYFQGNSAPDKSGLPSDRFSAERTGGSVSTLTIQRTQQEDSAVYLCASSSPPGTGADTGELFFGEGSRLTVL.

This clonotype has more than one count but fewer than ten. The chain carries TRBV14 and TRBJ2-1, with a tentative D call TRBD2 (6 bases). Germline CDR1 is SGHDN and CDR2 is FVKESK. There are 15 residues in the CDR3. V shed 3 bases and J shed 0 bases, with 9 bases lying between them. DNA of the CDR3: TGTGCCAGCAGCCAGGGTAGCGGCTCCTACAATGAGCAGTTCTTC. Its protein product is CASSQGSGSYNEQFF.

The rearrangement uses TRBV5-1 and TRBJ2-5; 10 bases are shared with TRBD2. The J call is in doubt because the DNA end fits TRBJ2-1 better. The CDR3 totals 15 residues. Germline V gene sequence: CDR1 SGHRS, CDR2 YFSETQ. The CDR3 is CASSLALAGANEQFF. The CDR3 bases are TGCGCCAGCAGCCTGGCCCTAGCGGGGGCAAATGAGCAGTTCTTC.

This clonotype was seen more than once but under ten times. The chain links TRBV5-1 to TRBJ2-1, with no clear D. V lost 1 base to trimming and J lost 0 bases, with 8 bases between them. The CDR3 runs to 15 residues. The germline CDR1 and CDR2 sequences are SGHRS and YFSETQ. The CDR3 loop reads CASSLPDSSYNEQFF. The CDR3 DNA sequence: TGCGCCAGCAGCTTGCCCGATTCCTCCTACAATGAGCAGTTCTTC.

The chain is built from TRBV20-1 and TRBJ2-1; 14 nucleotides match TRBD2. The CDR3 runs 16 residues. CDR1 DFQATT and CDR2 SNEGSKA come from the germline V gene (reference sequence). V lost 5 bases and J lost 8; bases outside the gene matches: 11. The CDR3 loop is CSASGLAGGPGDEQFF. DNA for the CDR3: TGCAGTGCTTCCGGACTAGCGGGAGGCCCTGGGGATGAGCAGTTCTTC.

The chain joins TRBV10-2 to TRBJ2-5; possibly TRBD2 for D (7 bases). Judging by the DNA end, TRBJ2-1 fits better; the J call may be wrong. The CDR3 contains 13 residues. Germline CDR1 and CDR2: WSHSY and SAAADI. In nucleotides, the CDR3 is TGCGCCAGCAGGGCGGGGGCGGGCAATGAGCAGTTCTTC. Residues: CASRAGAGNEQFF.

This clonotype has a handful of counts. V and J are TRBV9 and TRBJ2-1; D is possibly TRBD1 (5 bases). V was cut by 5 bases and J by 2 bases, with 8 bases left in between. This CDR3 comprises 13 residues. Germline assignment: CDR1 SGDLS and CDR2 YYNGEE. CDR3 nucleotides: TGTGCCAGCAGGTCGGACACCTACAATGAGCAGTTCTTC. The encoded protein is CASRSDTYNEQFF.

The gene calls are TRBV4-3 and TRBJ2-4, with 9 bases aligning to TRBD1. The CDR3 has 16 amino acids. Per germline, CDR1 LGHNA and CDR2 YSLEER. J lost 7 bases, V lost 0 bases, and 7 bases had no gene match. The CDR3 nucleotides read TGCGCCAGCAGCCAAGATTCCGGGACAGGGTGGAACATTCAGTACTTC. It yields the protein CASSQDSGTGWNIQYF.

This clonotype turned up a few times. This chain connects TRBV29-1 to TRBJ2-1, with 7 nucleotides matching TRBD2. CDR1 is SQVTM and CDR2 is ANQGSEA in the germline V gene. Trimming at V came to 7 bases and at J to 0 bases, leaving 6 bases not matched to a gene. This CDR3 region has 14 residues. The CDR3 sequence is CSGLGGVSYNEQFF. The DNA of the CDR3 is TGCAGCGGCCTTGGGGGGGTCTCCTACAATGAGCAGTTCTTC.

There are a few counts of this clonotype. V and J are TRBV14 and TRBJ2-4, with no clear D. This CDR3 contains 15 residues. Trimming removed 5 bases from V and 3 bases from J, with 14 bases in between. The V gene's germline CDR1 is SGHDN and CDR2 FVKESK. CDR3 in DNA: TGTGCCAGCAGCTTGGACCTCTGGGGCAAAAACATTCAGTACTTC. Its protein is CASSLDLWGKNIQYF.

V is TRBV9 and J is TRBJ1-2; D gene ambiguous. Trimming cost V 4 bases and J 0 bases, with 13 bases left between them. The CDR3 has 15 amino acids. CDR1 is SGDLS, CDR2 YYNGEE, per germline. The CDR3 region is CASSPTIASNYGYTF. CDR3 nucleotides: TGTGCCAGCAGCCCTACAATCGCGTCTAACTATGGCTACACCTTC.

The rearrangement links TRBV20-1 to TRBJ2-5; tentative D call: TRBD2 (6 bases). Trimming left V 6 bases short and J 2 bases short, with 13 bases between. The CDR3 sequence is 13 residues long. The germline V gene has CDR1 DFQATT and CDR2 SNEGSKA (reference sequence). The CDR3 spells CSAPTGEQETQYF. As DNA, the CDR3 is TGCAGTGCCCCAACGGGGGAACAAGAGACCCAGTACTTC.

This rearrangement joins TRBV27 to TRBJ2-7; possible D gene TRBD1, 5 bases. Germline CDR1 reads MNHEY; CDR2 reads SMNVEV (reference sequence). The V and J ends lost 6 bases and 3 bases respectively, with 18 bases between them. The CDR3 sequence is 15 residues long. The CDR3 nucleotides are TGTGCCAGCAGAGAAGGGCGGACAAACTACTACGAGCAGTACTTC. This sequence encodes CASREGRTNYYEQYF.

This chain connects TRBV5-1 to TRBJ2-1, with 9 bases that match TRBD2. The CDR3 covers 17 residues. J gave up 0 bases and V 3 bases, and 7 bases lay outside the gene matches. Germline CDR1 and CDR2: SGHRS and YFSETQ. CDR3 nucleotides: TGCGCCAGCAGCTCCTATAGCGGGGGCAGCTCCTACAATGAGCAGTTCTTC. Translated, it gives CASSSYSGGSSYNEQFF.

CDR3 sequence (DNA): TGTGCCAGCAGCCAACAGAAGCGGGGGGGCTTTCACGAGCAGTACTTC. Protein product: CASSQQKRGGFHEQYF. The chain recombines TRBV14 with TRBJ2-7; the match to TRBD2 covers 10 bases. CDR1 and CDR2 from the germline V gene are SGHDN and FVKESK. Losses at the gene ends were 2 bases for V and 5 bases for J; bases not matched to a gene: 9. The CDR3 extends over 16 amino acids. The variable domain in full, with the rest retrieved from reference TRBV14 and TRBJ2-7, is EAGVTQFPSHSVIEKGQTVTLRCDPISGHDNLYWYRRVMGKEIKFLLHFVKESKQDESGMPNNRFLAERTGGTYSTLKVQPAELEDSGVYFCASSQQKRGGFHEQYFGPGTRLTVT.

The sample holds one count of this clonotype. V gene TRBV3-1 combines with J gene TRBJ2-5, with D maybe TRBD2 (6 bases). The CDR3 is made up of 16 amino acids. V lost 4 bases, J lost 5 bases, and 20 bases lay in between. In germline, CDR1 is LGHDT, CDR2 YNNKEL (reference sequence). CDR3 residues: CASSPMWGVRRETQYF. DNA of the CDR3: TGTGCCAGCAGCCCGATGTGGGGGGTACGGCGGGAGACCCAGTACTTC.

This chain uses TRBV5-1 with TRBJ2-3; TRBD2 aligns across 12 bases. CDR1 SGHRS and CDR2 YFSETQ come from the germline V gene. With V trimmed by 1 base and J by 8 bases, 8 bases remained unmatched. This CDR3 contains 16 residues. The CDR3 spells CASSLIASGRVATQYF. CDR3 nucleotide sequence: TGCGCCAGCAGCTTGATCGCTAGCGGGAGGGTTGCTACGCAGTATTTT.

The chain joins TRBV6-2 or TRBV6-3 to TRBJ2-1; 7 bases fit TRBD2. The CDR3 covers 16 residues. CDR1 MNHEY and CDR2 SVGEGT come from the germline V gene. V lost 7 bases to trimming and J lost 7 bases; unmatched junction nucleotides: 16. CDR3 in DNA: TGTGCCAGCAAAATTTCCCGGGGAGGGCCGCGGAATGAGCAGTTCTTC. This sequence encodes CASKISRGGPRNEQFF.

The table lists this clonotype with a few counts. The V gene is TRBV5-1, the J gene TRBJ1-1, with D uncertain. V shed 4 bases and J shed 4 bases, with 20 bases lying between them. Germline V CDR1 and CDR2: SGHRS, YFSETQ. CDR3 length: 16 amino acids. In DNA, the CDR3 is TGCGCCAGCAGCCCTGCGCTAAGGAGCGGGGTCACTGAAGCTTTCTTT. It codes for CASSPALRSGVTEAFF.

With respect to this clonotype: Sequence at one end of the junction differs from germline and may be a read error. The CDR3 region is CASSYSRQKQETQYF. The CDR3, as DNA: TGTGCCAGCAGTTACTCGCGACAGAAGCAAGAGACCCAGTATTTC. The chain joins TRBV6-6 to TRBJ2-5; TRBD1 is a possible D gene (5 bases). This CDR3 has 15 residues. Germline CDR1 and CDR2: MNHNY and SVGAGI (reference sequence).